The present TCR beta chain was sequenced within a study of shared clonotypes between healthy human individuals. Across the whole study: Donors, aged 18 to 49, were a couple of women and a few men. General study results and limits: About 5% of naive CD4 clonotypes were common to a few donors.

As for this clone: The antigen is unknown.

Sorted subsets were amplified in replicate PCRs using around 0.2 ug DNA, some 31,000 T cell genomes. Data came from immunoSEQ multiplex PCR; TCRdb stores just in-frame clones and leaves some out. The sample has nearly 1,000,000 clones, over 60% seen once; the top ten hold approximately 1.5%. Germline V lookup: CDR1 SGHKS, CDR2 YYEKEE (reference sequence). V was pared by 0 bases and J by 1 base, with 16 bases between. The CDR3 has 17 residues. The specimen sequenced was memory CD4+ T cells sorted from blood. Subset specified: CD45RA-negative fraction. This chain links TRBV5-5 with TRBJ1-1; D is ambiguous. The receptor comes from a man aged 18 to 35 in good health. The CDR3 spells CASSLGNLVGRNTEAFF. The CDR3 DNA reads TGTGCCAGCAGCTTGGGAAACCTGGTAGGGAGGAACACTGAAGCTTTCTTT.